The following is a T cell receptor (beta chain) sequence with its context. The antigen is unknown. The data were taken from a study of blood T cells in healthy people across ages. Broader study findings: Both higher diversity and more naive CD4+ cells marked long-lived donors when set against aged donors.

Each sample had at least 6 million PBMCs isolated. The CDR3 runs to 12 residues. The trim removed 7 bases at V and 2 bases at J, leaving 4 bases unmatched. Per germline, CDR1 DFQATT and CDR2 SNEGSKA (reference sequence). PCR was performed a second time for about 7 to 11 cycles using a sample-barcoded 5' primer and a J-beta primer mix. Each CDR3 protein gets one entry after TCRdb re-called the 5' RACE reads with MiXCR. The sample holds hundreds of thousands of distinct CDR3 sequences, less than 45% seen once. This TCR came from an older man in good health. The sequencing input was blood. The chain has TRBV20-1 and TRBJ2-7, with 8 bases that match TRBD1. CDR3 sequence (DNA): TGCAGTGGCCAACAGGGGGCCTACGAGCAGTACTTC. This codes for CSGQQGAYEQYF.